Sequencing of this T cell receptor (beta chain) was carried out in a study of memory CD8 T cells in hepatitis C reinfection. About the research overall: After reinfection, a couple of primary-infection resolvers became chronically infected.

Overall study results and limits: With five or six donors, public clonotype conclusions could not be definitive.

The V gene's germline CDR1 is MNHEY and CDR2 SMNVEV (reference sequence). The CDR3 sequence is 12 residues long. Trimming pared 3 bases from V and 8 bases from J, leaving 8 bases between. On this clone itself: The antigen is undetermined.

Documented time point: peak reinfection, 3 to 8 weeks after reinfection detection. The sorted cells went straight to TCR sequencing with no prior in vitro expansion. Total naive CD8 T cells were sorted as viable CD3+ CD8+ CD45RO- cells from two donors. Profiling relied on immunoSEQ multiplex PCR, and the TCRdb table lists in-frame clones only, not all of them. The repertoire consists of more than 35,000 clones, with roughly 90% occurring once and the leading ten covering around 1.2%. This receptor was obtained from a man aged 18 to 30 with hepatitis C virus infection. Material for sequencing was naive CD8+ T cells sorted from blood. V is TRBV27 and J is TRBJ2-1, with D perhaps TRBD1 (5 bases). DNA of the CDR3: TGTGCCAGCAGTTTTGCCAGGGATGAGCAGTTCTTC. This codes for CASSFARDEQFF.